Detailed here is one TCR beta chain. The data belong to a study of a mutant IDH1 vaccine in newly diagnosed glioma. The CDR3 is 14 amino acids. After removal of 9 bases from V and 3 bases from J, the junction contained 10 bases not matched to a gene. The germline V gene has CDR1 LNHDA and CDR2 SQIVND (reference sequence). Indicated time point: baseline, week 1 (first vaccination visit). As for treatment: pre-vaccination baseline after standard-of-care therapy. Assay used: immunoSEQ multiplex PCR; TCRdb lists only in-frame clones, some missing. This sample carries around 64,000 clones, around 88% of them seen once, and the ten largest clones take around 4.5%.

The chain joins TRBV19 to TRBJ2-5; 7 bases match TRBD1. The sample in question was peripheral blood mononuclear cells (PBMCs), obtained from a glioma patient treated with radiotherapy, temozolomide or both. This TCR derives from a young woman with glioma. Some clones in this sample may be carry-over from other donors' samples. The CDR3 DNA follows: TGTGCCAGCCAGACAGGGTCTGGTAAAGAGACCCAGTACTTC. This translates into CASQTGSGKETQYF.